Given below is one TCR beta chain in context. The antigen is undetermined. J was trimmed by 3 bases and V by 11 bases; bases with no gene match: 9. This CDR3 contains 14 residues. The V gene's germline CDR1 is MNHNY and CDR2 SVGAGI (reference sequence). Primers: 60 Vbeta forward and 13 Jbeta reverse. Repertoires were generated with immunoSEQ multiplex PCR, while TCRdb's copy carries only in-frame clones and drops some. This table holds 99,000 or so clones, over 60% found once. This record belongs to a study of cytomegalovirus exposure and HLA in healthy donors. The overall study: Earlier work reported approximately 110 million unique TCR beta sequences from some 170 million T cells. The study, taken as a whole, reports: In a later analysis, productive TCRs from donors in an Asian-associated ancestry cluster reportedly carried fewer N-insertions than the cohort mean.

Sequenced: PBMCs. The clonotype originates from a woman under 30 in good health and CMV-seropositive. The rearrangement uses TRBV6-6 and TRBJ1-5, with TRBD1 matching over 8 bases. CDR3: CASYKGQDNQPQHF. The CDR3 DNA is TGTGCCTCCTACAAGGGACAGGACAATCAGCCCCAGCATTTT.